Shown below are 6 T cell receptor beta chains from a single sample sequenced in a study of a mutant IDH1 vaccine in newly diagnosed glioma. Repertoires were generated with immunoSEQ multiplex PCR, while TCRdb's copy carries only in-frame clones and drops some. In the table there are about 24,000 clones, roughly 85% of which are singletons. The time point here: week 11, during vaccination. Vaccination comprised doses that each held 300 ug of mutant IDH1 20-mer peptide, plus topical imiquimod. Antigens of these TCRs are unknown. The source was PBMCs, collected from a glioma patient whose treatment included an IDH1 peptide vaccine. Receptors originate from a man aged 40-55 years with glioma.

The V call is TRBV5-1, the J call TRBJ1-2, with 8 bases identical to TRBD1. Germline CDR1 reads SGHRS; CDR2 reads YFSETQ. The trim removed 8 bases at V and 8 bases at J, leaving 29 bases unmatched. The CDR3 is 19 amino acids. CDR3 in amino acids: CARPPDREDRGPLFWGYTF. The DNA of the CDR3 is TGCGCCAGACCCCCAGACAGGGAAGACAGGGGCCCACTATTTTGGGGCTACACCTTC. Looking up the rest from reference TRBV5-1 and TRBJ1-2 gives the full variable domain: KAGVTQTPRYLIKTRGQQVTLSCSPISGHRSVSWYQQTPGQGLQFLFEYFSETQRNKGNFPGRFSGRQFSNSRSEMNVSTLELGDSALYLCARPPDREDRGPLFWGYTFGSGTRLTVV.

V is TRBV5-1 and J is TRBJ1-2; TRBD1 aligns across 9 bases. The CDR3 runs to 15 residues. J lost 5 bases, V lost 0 bases, and 5 bases had no gene match. Germline V gene sequence: CDR1 SGHRS, CDR2 YFSETQ. The CDR3 nucleotides read TGCGCCAGCAGCTTGGGACAGGGGGATGGTTATGGCTACACCTTC. Its translation is CASSLGQGDGYGYTF.

The chain combines TRBV27 with TRBJ2-7; 9 bases are a match to TRBD2. V trimming: 5 bases; J trimming: 3 bases; junction bases outside the gene matches: 2. From germline, CDR1 is MNHEY and CDR2 SMNVEV (reference sequence). This CDR3 has 13 amino acids. The CDR3 DNA reads as TGTGCCAGCAGTAGGCGGGAGGGCTACGAGCAGTACTTC. Protein product: CASSRREGYEQYF.

This clone was detected only a few times. CDR3 in DNA: TGTGCCAGCAGCTTAGGGAGTCGAGTGGAAGCTTTCTTT. Its translation is CASSLGSRVEAFF. This chain connects TRBV7-9 to TRBJ1-1, with D uncertain. The CDR3 has 13 residues. The V end lost 1 base, the J end lost 8 bases, and 11 bases lay between the germline ends. Germline lookup yields CDR1 SEHNR and CDR2 FQNEAQ (reference sequence).

The chain combines TRBV5-4 with TRBJ2-3; unclear D gene. Deletions cut 2 bases from V and 5 bases from J, with 12 bases between. Germline V lookup: CDR1 SGHNT, CDR2 YYREEE (reference sequence). The CDR3 has 14 amino acids. This CDR3 is CASSFNSRVDTQYF. The CDR3 DNA reads as TGTGCCAGCAGCTTTAACAGTAGGGTAGATACGCAGTATTTT.

The rearrangement joins TRBV5-3 to TRBJ1-5; no clear D. TRBV5-3 has ORF status, its function being uncertain. V lost 4 bases, J lost 2 bases, and 19 bases lay in between. This CDR3 is 17 amino acids long. Here the CDR3 reads CARSAQRSRRRNQPQHF. As DNA, the CDR3 is TGTGCCAGAAGCGCCCAGCGATCGCGGCGACGCAATCAGCCCCAGCATTTT.